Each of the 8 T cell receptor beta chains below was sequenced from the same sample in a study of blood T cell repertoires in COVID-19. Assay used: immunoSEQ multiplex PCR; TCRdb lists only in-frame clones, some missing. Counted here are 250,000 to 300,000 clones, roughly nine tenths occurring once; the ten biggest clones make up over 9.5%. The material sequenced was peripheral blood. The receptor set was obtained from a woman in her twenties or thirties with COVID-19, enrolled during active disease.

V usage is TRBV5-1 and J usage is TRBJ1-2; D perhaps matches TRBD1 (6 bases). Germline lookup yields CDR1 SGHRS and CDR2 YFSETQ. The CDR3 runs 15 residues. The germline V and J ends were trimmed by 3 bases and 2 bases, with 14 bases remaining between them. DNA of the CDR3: TGCGCCAGCAGCTGGGGGCAGCCTACCAACTATGGCTACACCTTC. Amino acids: CASSWGQPTNYGYTF.

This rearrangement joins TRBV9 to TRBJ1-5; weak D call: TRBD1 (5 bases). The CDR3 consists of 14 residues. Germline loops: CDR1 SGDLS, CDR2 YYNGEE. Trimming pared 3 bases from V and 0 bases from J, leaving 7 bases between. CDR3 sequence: CASSADSSNQPQHF. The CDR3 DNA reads TGTGCCAGCAGCGCAGACAGTAGCAATCAGCCCCAGCATTTT.

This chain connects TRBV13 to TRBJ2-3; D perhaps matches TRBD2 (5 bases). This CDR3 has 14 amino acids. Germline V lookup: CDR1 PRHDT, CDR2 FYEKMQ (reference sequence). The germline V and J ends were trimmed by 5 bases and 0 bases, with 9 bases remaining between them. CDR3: CASSEGSSTDTQYF. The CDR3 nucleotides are TGTGCCAGCAGCGAGGGTTCTAGCACAGATACGCAGTATTTT. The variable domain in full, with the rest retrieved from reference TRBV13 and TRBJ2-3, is AAGVIQSPRHLIKEKRETATLKCYPIPRHDTVYWYQQGPGQDPQFLISFYEKMQSDKGSIPDRFSAQQFSDYHSELNMSSLELGDSALYFCASSEGSSTDTQYFGPGTRLTVL.

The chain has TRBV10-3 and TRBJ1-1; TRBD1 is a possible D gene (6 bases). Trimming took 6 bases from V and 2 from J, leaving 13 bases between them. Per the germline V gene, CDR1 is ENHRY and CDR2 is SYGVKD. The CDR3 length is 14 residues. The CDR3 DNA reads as TGTGCCATCAGGACCGGGACACCAAACACTGAAGCTTTCTTT. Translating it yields CAIRTGTPNTEAFF.

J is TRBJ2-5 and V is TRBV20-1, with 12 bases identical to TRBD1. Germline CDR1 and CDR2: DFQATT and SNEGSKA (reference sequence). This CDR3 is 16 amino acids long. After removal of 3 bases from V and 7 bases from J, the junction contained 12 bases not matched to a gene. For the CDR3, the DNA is TGCAGTGCTAGTTTAGTGGGACAGGGGGCCCGCGGGACCCAGTACTTC. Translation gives CSASLVGQGARGTQYF.

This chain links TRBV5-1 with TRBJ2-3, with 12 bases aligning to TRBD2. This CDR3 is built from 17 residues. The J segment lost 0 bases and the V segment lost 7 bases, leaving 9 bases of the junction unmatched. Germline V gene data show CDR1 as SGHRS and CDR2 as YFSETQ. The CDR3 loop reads CASATGLAGASTDTQYF. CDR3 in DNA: TGCGCCAGCGCGACGGGACTAGCGGGTGCTAGCACAGATACGCAGTATTTT. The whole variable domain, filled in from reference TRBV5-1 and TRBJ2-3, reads KAGVTQTPRYLIKTRGQQVTLSCSPISGHRSVSWYQQTPGQGLQFLFEYFSETQRNKGNFPGRFSGRQFSNSRSEMNVSTLELGDSALYLCASATGLAGASTDTQYFGPGTRLTVL.

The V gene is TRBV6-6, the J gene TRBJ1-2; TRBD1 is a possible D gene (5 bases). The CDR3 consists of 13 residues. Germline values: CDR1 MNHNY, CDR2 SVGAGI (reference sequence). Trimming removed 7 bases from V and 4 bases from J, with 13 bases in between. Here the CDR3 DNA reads TGTGCCAGCACCCCGGGGGGACCCTATGGCTACACCTTC. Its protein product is CASTPGGPYGYTF.

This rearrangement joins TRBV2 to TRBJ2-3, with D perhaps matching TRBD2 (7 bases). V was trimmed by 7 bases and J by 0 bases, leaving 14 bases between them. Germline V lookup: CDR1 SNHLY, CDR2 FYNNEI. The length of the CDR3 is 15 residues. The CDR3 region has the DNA TGTGCCAGCAATACCGGGGGGCCAAGCACAGATACGCAGTATTTT. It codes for CASNTGGPSTDTQYF. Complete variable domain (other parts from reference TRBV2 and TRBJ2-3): EPEVTQTPSHQVTQMGQEVILRCVPISNHLYFYWYRQILGQKVEFLVSFYNNEISEKSEIFDDQFSVERPDGSNFTLKIRSTKLEDSAMYFCASNTGGPSTDTQYFGPGTRLTVL.